These T cell receptor beta chains were read from a single sample in a study of blood T cell repertoires in COVID-19. Method: immunoSEQ multiplex PCR; TCRdb's copy keeps in-frame clones and lacks some. Of under 55,000 clones in the sample, 75% to 90% were seen once. The sequenced material came from peripheral blood. These receptors all stem from a woman older than 75 with active COVID-19. Each CDR3 is given with its conserved first and last residue. D genes are given only for firm matches. Only some rows state a clone size, as once, few, many or a class for expanded clones.

J gene	V gene	clone size	D gene	CDR3 protein	CDR3 DNA
TRBJ2-1	TRBV7-9	NA	TRBD2	CASSRTSGGYNEQFF	TGTGCCAGCAGCCGCACTAGCGGGGGATACAATGAGCAGTTCTTC
TRBJ2-1	TRBV4-3	NA	NA	CASSQFQGSNNEQFF	TGCGCCAGCAGCCAATTTCAGGGGTCAAACAATGAGCAGTTCTTC
TRBJ2-3	TRBV5-1	NA	TRBD1	CASSLRTGLAENTVTQYF	TGCGCCAGCAGCCTCCGGACAGGGCTGGCTGAAAACACAGTTACGCAGTATTTT
TRBJ1-2	TRBV9	NA	NA	CASERLSGYTF	TGTGCCAGCGAAAGACTGAGCGGCTACACCTTC
TRBJ2-7	TRBV29-1	NA	TRBD1	CSVWDRGLSYEQYF	TGCAGCGTTTGGGACAGGGGGCTCTCCTACGAGCAGTACTTC
TRBJ1-2	TRBV28	once	TRBD1	CASGTYRGLKKIHGYTF	TGTGCCAGCGGCACGTACAGGGGCTTAAAAAAAATACATGGCTACACCTTC
TRBJ2-1	TRBV5-1	NA	TRBD2	CASNELGGGAEIRFF	TGCGCCAGCAACGAGCTCGGCGGGGGGGCCGAAATTCGGTTCTTC
TRBJ1-5	TRBV2	NA	TRBD1	CASSVEDRGQQPQHF	TGTGCCAGCAGTGTAGAGGACAGGGGGCAGCAGCCCCAGCATTTT
TRBJ2-7	TRBV5-1	NA	NA	CASSLGTVLPYEQYF	TGCGCCAGCAGCTTGGGGACAGTCCTTCCCTACGAGCAGTACTTC
TRBJ1-5	TRBV5-1	NA	NA	CASSFYRDSNQPQHF	TGCGCCAGCAGCTTTTACAGGGATAGCAATCAGCCCCAGCATTTT
TRBJ1-2	TRBV5-1	once	TRBD1	CASRRDPGQGYGYTF	TGCGCCAGCAGAAGGGATCCGGGACAGGGGTATGGCTACACCTTC
TRBJ1-4	TRBV9	NA	NA	CASSVGGGVEKLFF	TGTGCCAGCAGCGTGGGGGGTGGAGTTGAAAAACTGTTTTTT
TRBJ1-6	TRBV11-2	NA	TRBD1	CASSPAGQGSSPLHF	TGTGCCAGCAGCCCCGCTGGACAGGGGAGTTCACCCCTCCACTTT
TRBJ2-3	TRBV6-2/TRBV6-3	medium-sized	NA	CASSTNRGRITDTQYF	TGTGCCAGCAGTACCAACCGGGGGAGGATCACAGATACGCAGTATTTT
TRBJ2-5	TRBV20-1	NA	NA	CSAELQETQYF	TGCAGTGCCGAACTACAAGAGACCCAGTACTTC
TRBJ2-1	TRBV6-4	NA	TRBD2	CASSGGLAGGSRQFF	TGTGCCAGCAGTGGAGGACTAGCGGGGGGTAGTAGGCAGTTCTTC
TRBJ2-1	TRBV11-2	once	TRBD2	CASSWASGGAPNEQFF	TGTGCCAGCAGCTGGGCTAGCGGGGGGGCCCCGAATGAGCAGTTCTTC
TRBJ2-7	TRBV4-1	NA	TRBD1	CASSQGRQGPYEQYF	TGCGCCAGCAGCCAAGGGAGACAGGGGCCCTACGAGCAGTACTTC
TRBJ1-1	TRBV4-1	NA	TRBD1	CASSQVYRQGRDTEAFF	TGCGCCAGCAGCCAAGTCTATCGACAGGGCCGGGACACTGAAGCTTTCTTT
TRBJ1-1	TRBV19	NA	NA	CASLQRARHTEAFF	TGTGCCAGTCTTCAGAGGGCCCGGCACACTGAAGCTTTCTTT
TRBJ1-2	TRBV28	once	NA	CASSLGLGHSANYGYTF	TGTGCCAGCAGTTTAGGGCTTGGACACTCAGCTAACTATGGCTACACCTTC
TRBJ1-1	TRBV18	few	NA	CASSSAFGQRNTEAFF	TGTGCCAGCTCATCGGCCTTCGGACAGAGGAACACTGAAGCTTTCTTT
TRBJ2-3	TRBV5-4	NA	TRBD2	CASSFERGGSTDTQYF	TGTGCCAGCAGCTTCGAGCGGGGGGGGAGCACAGATACGCAGTATTTT
TRBJ2-5	TRBV11-3	NA	NA	CASSPTRGGPETQYF	TGTGCCAGCAGCCCAACCCGCGGAGGGCCCGAGACCCAGTACTTC
TRBJ2-3	TRBV5-8	once	NA	CASSAIPSTDTQYF	TGTGCCAGCAGCGCGATACCTAGCACAGATACGCAGTATTTT
TRBJ2-5	TRBV5-5	NA	TRBD1	CASTRTGPRETQYF	TGTGCCAGCACTAGGACAGGGCCGAGGGAGACCCAGTACTTC
TRBJ1-3	TRBV19	NA	NA	CASNTRRYSSGNTIYF	TGTGCCAGTAATACAAGAAGGTACAGCTCTGGAAACACCATATATTTT
TRBJ2-7	TRBV27	few	NA	CASSEPDRPTFYEQYF	TGTGCCAGCAGTGAGCCAGACAGGCCTACTTTCTACGAGCAGTACTTC
TRBJ2-5	TRBV28	NA	NA	CAVSGGKRETQYF	TGTGCCGTCTCCGGGGGTAAACGAGAGACCCAGTACTTC
TRBJ1-2	TRBV6-5	NA	NA	CASQYSGNIYGYTF	TGTGCCAGTCAGTACTCCGGGAACATCTATGGCTACACCTTC
TRBJ2-6	TRBV5-1	NA	NA	CASSPPQSGANVLTF	TGCGCCAGCAGCCCTCCCCAGTCCGGGGCCAACGTCCTGACTTTC
TRBJ2-7	TRBV5-1	NA	NA	CASSPDRTSSREQYF	TGCGCCAGCAGCCCGGATCGTACTAGTTCTCGCGAGCAGTACTTC
TRBJ2-5	TRBV6-2/TRBV6-3	NA	TRBD2	CASSAAAGGRETQYF	TGTGCCAGCAGCGCCGCAGCGGGGGGGCGAGAGACCCAGTACTTC
TRBJ1-2	TRBV14	NA	NA	CASSQIIGGYGYTF	TGTGCCAGCAGCCAAATTATCGGGGGCTATGGCTACACCTTC
TRBJ2-1	TRBV7-9	NA	NA	CASSFSPGRAYNEQFF	TGTGCCAGCAGCTTCTCTCCGGGCAGGGCCTACAATGAGCAGTTCTTC
TRBJ2-5	TRBV24-1	NA	TRBD1	CATSDLDRGQETQYF	TGTGCCACCAGTGATTTGGACAGGGGACAAGAGACCCAGTACTTC
TRBJ2-3	TRBV7-3	NA	NA	CASSRGTTQYF	TGTGCCAGCAGCCGGGGTACTACGCAGTATTTT
TRBJ2-5	TRBV3-1/TRBV3-2	NA	TRBD2	CASSALAQETQYF	TGTGCCAGCAGCGCACTAGCGCAAGAGACCCAGTACTTC
TRBJ2-6	TRBV2	NA	TRBD2	CASKRLAGGGANVLTF	TGTGCCAGCAAACGACTAGCGGGGGGTGGGGCCAACGTCCTGACTTTC
TRBJ2-2	TRBV4-1	NA	NA	CASSLAGGRTGELFF	TGCGCCAGCAGCCTAGCAGGAGGCCGCACCGGGGAGCTGTTTTTT
TRBJ1-1	TRBV6-5	NA	NA	CASSPRKDSEAFF	TGTGCCAGCAGTCCGCGAAAGGACAGTGAAGCTTTCTTT
TRBJ2-2	TRBV18	NA	TRBD2	CASSPRTSGFGANTGELFF	TGTGCCAGCTCACCACGGACTAGCGGGTTCGGCGCGAACACCGGGGAGCTGTTTTTT
TRBJ2-7	TRBV19	NA	NA	CASGPQGSYEQYF	TGTGCCAGTGGACCACAGGGATCCTACGAGCAGTACTTC
TRBJ2-5	TRBV15	NA	TRBD2	CATSRVEASGFQETQYF	TGTGCCACCAGCAGAGTTGAGGCTAGCGGGTTTCAAGAGACCCAGTACTTC
TRBJ1-3	TRBV5-4	NA	NA	CASSPGGTGNTIYF	TGTGCCAGCAGCCCCGGGGGGACGGGAAACACCATATATTTT
TRBJ2-3	TRBV19	once	TRBD1	CASSTGQGPTDTQYF	TGTGCCAGTAGTACTGGACAGGGACCCACAGATACGCAGTATTTT
TRBJ2-1	TRBV7-2	NA	NA	CASSYRLGGNNEQFF	TGTGCCAGCAGCTACCGACTAGGGGGCAACAATGAGCAGTTCTTC
TRBJ1-4	TRBV5-1	NA	TRBD1	CASSLNVQGANEKLFF	TGCGCCAGCAGCTTAAACGTCCAGGGGGCTAATGAAAAACTGTTTTTT
TRBJ2-3	TRBV19	NA	TRBD1	CASSMGRTGADTQYF	TGTGCCAGTAGTATGGGCCGGACAGGGGCTGATACGCAGTATTTT
TRBJ2-7	TRBV28	NA	NA	CASSRGSQGIYEQYF	TGTGCCAGCAGTAGGGGTTCGCAGGGGATATACGAGCAGTACTTC
TRBJ1-1	TRBV7-6	NA	NA	CASSSEETNTEAFF	TGTGCCAGCAGCTCAGAGGAAACGAACACTGAAGCTTTCTTT
TRBJ2-5	TRBV6-6	NA	TRBD2	CASSHKQTRGGGQETQYF	TGTGCCAGCAGTCACAAGCAAACCCGCGGCGGGGGGCAGGAGACCCAGTACTTC
TRBJ2-1	TRBV28	NA	TRBD2	CASSPQLAGAINEQFF	TGTGCCAGCAGTCCTCAATTAGCGGGGGCCATCAATGAGCAGTTCTTC
TRBJ1-1	TRBV6-5	NA	TRBD1	CASSYSRGQKAFF	TGTGCCAGCAGTTACTCGAGGGGACAGAAAGCTTTCTTT
TRBJ1-3	TRBV7-9	NA	NA	CASSFPSSGVLSSGNTIYF	TGTGCCAGCAGCTTTCCCTCTTCTGGAGTCCTGAGCTCTGGAAACACCATATATTTT
TRBJ2-1	TRBV30	NA	TRBD2	CAWSVGLAGGNEQFF	TGTGCCTGGAGTGTCGGTCTAGCGGGGGGTAATGAGCAGTTCTTC
TRBJ2-1	TRBV27	NA	TRBD1	CASSTQGRRPSNEQFF	TGTGCCAGCAGTACACAGGGGAGAAGGCCGAGCAATGAGCAGTTCTTC
TRBJ1-1	TRBV24-1	NA	NA	CAPRFGGRWNTEAFF	TGTGCCCCGCGGTTCGGGGGGCGGTGGAACACTGAAGCTTTCTTT
TRBJ2-3	TRBV12-5	NA	NA	CASGSSVPDTQYF	TGTGCTAGTGGTTCCAGCGTTCCAGATACGCAGTATTTT